This paragraph reports one T cell receptor (beta chain). Its antigen is not identified. This entry is derived from a study of identical twins. Study findings and constraints: The more abundant beta clonotypes in cord blood had fewer insertions, and memory repertoires did not show this. Findings depended on cross-sectional statistics rather than tracking the same donors.

This CDR3 is built from 15 residues. With V trimmed by 4 bases and J by 9 bases, 8 bases remained unmatched. Germline V gene data show CDR1 as SGHTA and CDR2 as FQGNSA. Healthy Caucasians made up all donors. MiXCR was run by TCRdb on the 5' RACE reads, yielding one entry per CDR3 protein. The sample lists roughly 630,000 distinct CDR3 sequences, about 7% occurring once. This same sample was also taken into another study, of yellow fever vaccine responses in identical twins.

The sample consisted of PBMCs. The chain carries TRBV7-2 and TRBJ2-1, with 11 bases fitting TRBD2. The receptor was derived from a woman in her late teens or twenties in good health. The CDR3 here is CASSYLAGGLSEQFF. The CDR3 DNA follows: TGTGCCAGCAGCTACCTAGCGGGAGGTTTGAGTGAGCAGTTCTTC.